Below, 21 T cell receptor beta chains from the same sample are listed, as sequenced in a study of shared clonotypes between healthy human individuals (dated by TCRdb to the early 2020s). Library prep was done by the immunoSEQ multiplex PCR assay. Not all clones reach the TCRdb copy of this immuneACCESS table, which keeps in-frame sequences only. Checked studies attribute under half of the gap to unresolved V genes and leave the rest unexplained. The sample records around 1.5 million clones, under 99% of which are singletons. The ten largest clones add up to approximately 0.44% of the sample. The sequencing input was naive CD4+ T cells sorted from blood. What the cell subset or site label conveys for this sample: CD45RA+ positively selected. Every receptor here comes from a man aged 25 to 45 in good health.

The V gene is TRBV5-4, the J gene TRBJ2-7; TRBD2 agrees at 8 bases. Looked up from germline, CDR1 is SGHNT and CDR2 is YYREEE (reference sequence). J lost 10 bases, V lost 4 bases, and 10 bases had no gene match. There are 13 residues in the CDR3. The CDR3 nucleotides read TGTGCCAGCAGCCTAGACGGACTAGCAAACCAGTACTTC. As protein: CASSLDGLANQYF.

This rearrangement joins TRBV9 to TRBJ2-7, with TRBD2 as a possible D gene (5 bases). This CDR3 contains 15 residues. In germline, CDR1 is SGDLS, CDR2 YYNGEE. Trimming took off 0 bases at V and 5 bases at J, with 15 bases between the two ends. The CDR3 nucleotides read TGTGCCAGCAGCGTAGGGACTCTTCTCTCAAACGAGCAGTACTTC. Translation gives CASSVGTLLSNEQYF.

V usage is TRBV6-5 and J usage is TRBJ1-5, with no clear D. Germline values: CDR1 MNHEY, CDR2 SVGAGI. CDR3 length: 14 residues. The ends were cut back, 4 bases at V and 0 bases at J, with 7 bases in the middle. Here the CDR3 reads CASSWSGSNQPQHF. CDR3 in DNA: TGTGCCAGCAGTTGGAGCGGTAGCAATCAGCCCCAGCATTTT.

This chain joins TRBV2 and TRBJ2-5, with 10 nucleotides matching TRBD2. Germline CDR1 and CDR2: SNHLY and FYNNEI. This CDR3 is 15 amino acids long. J gave up 4 bases and V 6 bases, and 8 bases lay outside the gene matches. This CDR3 reads CASRSGRARIETQYF. The DNA for the CDR3 is TGTGCCAGCAGGAGCGGGAGGGCTCGTATAGAGACCCAGTACTTC.

The rearrangement uses TRBV9 and TRBJ1-4, with unresolved D. This CDR3 has 15 residues. CDR1 and CDR2 from the germline V gene are SGDLS and YYNGEE. V lost 0 bases and J lost 10, with 16 bases in between. The CDR3 loop reads CASSVADFRTGKLFF. The CDR3 DNA is TGTGCCAGCAGCGTAGCGGACTTCCGGACGGGAAAACTGTTTTTT.

This chain joins TRBV6-5 and TRBJ1-2, with 7 bases lining up with TRBD1. J gave up 4 bases and V 5 bases, and 4 bases lay outside the gene matches. From germline, CDR1 is MNHEY and CDR2 SVGAGI. This CDR3 has 13 residues. The DNA for the CDR3 is TGTGCCAGCAGTCCGACAGGGCCCTATGGCTACACCTTC. It translates to CASSPTGPYGYTF.

The V call is TRBV7-6, the J call TRBJ2-7; D unresolved. Per the germline V gene, CDR1 is SGHVS and CDR2 is FNYEAQ. The ends were cut back, 5 bases at V and 0 bases at J, with 11 bases in the middle. This CDR3 comprises 14 residues. The CDR3 here is CASSPSASSYEQYF. As DNA, the CDR3 is TGTGCCAGCAGCCCGTCGGCGAGCTCCTACGAGCAGTACTTC.

Worth noting for this clone: Other DNA sequences in the sample encode the same CDR3. The chain links TRBV7-9 to TRBJ1-3; D not certain. The V end lost 2 bases, the J end lost 0 bases, and 2 bases lay between the germline ends. The CDR3 consists of 13 residues. Germline loops: CDR1 SEHNR, CDR2 FQNEAQ (reference sequence). The CDR3, as DNA: TGTGCCAGCAGCTTATCCTCTGGAAACACCATATATTTT. Translated: CASSLSSGNTIYF.

The rearrangement uses TRBV4-2 and TRBJ1-5; the D gene is possibly TRBD1 (5 bases). CDR3 size: 16 residues. The germline gives CDR1 LGHNA, CDR2 YNFKEQ. The V end lost 2 bases, the J end lost 1 base, and 12 bases lay between the germline ends. The CDR3 nucleotides read TGTGCCAGCAGCCAACCTACAGGAGGGAGCAATCAGCCCCAGCATTTT. The encoded protein is CASSQPTGGSNQPQHF.

With respect to this clone: Other nucleotide sequences in the sample specify the same CDR3. V gene TRBV18 combines with J gene TRBJ1-1; tentative D call: TRBD1 (5 bases). Trimming took off 6 bases at V and 1 base at J, with 12 bases between the two ends. The V gene's germline CDR1 is KGHSH and CDR2 LQKENI. The CDR3 contains 14 residues. CDR3 bases: TGTGCCAGCTCTCCAACAACAGGGAACACTGAAGCTTTCTTT. This sequence encodes CASSPTTGNTEAFF.

The J gene is TRBJ1-5, the V gene TRBV7-9; no clear D. Between the trimmed V and J ends, which lost 0 bases and 3 bases, there was a span of 15 bases. The CDR3 runs 17 residues. In germline, CDR1 is SEHNR, CDR2 FQNEAQ (reference sequence). The CDR3 sequence: CASSLARVEQHNQPQHF. The CDR3 region has the DNA TGTGCCAGCAGCTTAGCGCGGGTAGAACAGCACAATCAGCCCCAGCATTTT.

The chain is built from TRBV7-9 and TRBJ2-3; D is ambiguous. V lost 2 bases to trimming and J lost 7 bases, with 7 bases between them. Germline values: CDR1 SEHNR, CDR2 FQNEAQ (reference sequence). The CDR3 is 12 amino acids. CDR3 region: CASSLNGYTQYF. In nucleotides, the CDR3 is TGTGCCAGCAGCTTAAATGGATATACGCAGTATTTT.

A word on this clone: The sample carries other DNA sequences with the same CDR3. The chain couples TRBV18 to TRBJ2-7; D is possibly TRBD1 or TRBD2 (5 bases each). Germline V gene lookup returns CDR1 KGHSH and CDR2 LQKENI. V lost 3 bases and J lost 1, with 10 bases in between. CDR3 length: 14 residues. The chain's CDR3 is CASSPGTNSYEQYF. Written as DNA, the CDR3 is TGTGCCAGCTCACCTGGGACGAATTCCTACGAGCAGTACTTC. The full variable domain, completed using reference TRBV18 and TRBJ2-7, is NAGVMQNPRHLVRRRGQEARLRCSPMKGHSHVYWYRQLPEEGLKFMVYLQKENIIDESGMPKERFSAEFPKEGPSILRIQQVVRGDSAAYFCASSPGTNSYEQYFGPGTRLTVT.

The chain uses TRBV7-9 and TRBJ2-5; D not resolved. The CDR3 is 13 residues long. Germline values: CDR1 SEHNR, CDR2 FQNEAQ (reference sequence). The germline V and J ends were trimmed by 2 bases and 1 base, with 5 bases remaining between them. CDR3 sequence: CASSLMVQETQYF. DNA for the CDR3: TGTGCCAGCAGCTTAATGGTCCAAGAGACCCAGTACTTC.

The rearrangement links TRBV7-2 to TRBJ2-7; D is perhaps TRBD2 (6 bases). Trimming stripped 1 base from V and 3 bases from J, with 19 bases between. This CDR3 is 17 amino acids long. Germline values: CDR1 SGHTA, CDR2 FQGNSA. The CDR3 here is CASSLGLGRATSYEQYF. The CDR3 DNA reads TGTGCCAGCAGCTTAGGTCTGGGCAGGGCGACTAGCTACGAGCAGTACTTC.

The genes are TRBV14 and TRBJ1-2; a possible D gene is TRBD1 (5 bases). CDR3 length equals 14 residues. V was pared by 4 bases and J by 8 bases, with 17 bases between. Germline V CDR1 and CDR2: SGHDN, FVKESK. DNA of the CDR3: TGTGCCAGCAGCCGAACAGGTTATTCAAGGGGCTACACCTTC. Translating gives CASSRTGYSRGYTF.

The CDR3 region has the DNA TGTGCCAGCTCAAATAAAGGACTAGCGGTGAACACCGGGGAGCTGTTTTTT. This codes for CASSNKGLAVNTGELFF. This chain joins TRBV18 and TRBJ2-2; 10 bases fit TRBD2. After removal of 5 bases from V and 1 base from J, the junction contained 7 bases not matched to a gene. Germline V gives CDR1 KGHSH, CDR2 LQKENI. This CDR3 region has 17 residues.

This clone was observed a single time. The gene calls are TRBV6-5 and TRBJ1-4, with TRBD1 identical over 7 bases. CDR1 and CDR2 from the germline V gene are MNHEY and SVGAGI. Trimming removed 6 bases from V and 3 bases from J; junction bases left unmatched: 7. The CDR3 is 15 amino acids. CDR3 DNA sequence: TGTGCCAGCAGCCCCCTGACAGGGCCTAATGAAAAACTGTTTTTT. It yields the protein CASSPLTGPNEKLFF.

The gene calls are TRBV28 and TRBJ1-2; maybe TRBD1 (5 bases). Germline CDR1 is MDHEN and CDR2 is SYDVKM. V was trimmed by 1 base and J by 2 bases, leaving 14 bases between them. This CDR3 is built from 16 residues. The CDR3 DNA reads as TGTGCCAGCAGTTTATCCGGCAGGGCGGGCAACTATGGCTACACCTTC. This gives the protein CASSLSGRAGNYGYTF.

The V call is TRBV5-4, the J call TRBJ2-1, with 7 bases lining up with TRBD2. V shed 4 bases and J 6 bases; nucleotides not matched to a gene: 7. Per the germline V gene, CDR1 is SGHNT and CDR2 is YYREEE (reference sequence). There are 14 residues in the CDR3. The CDR3 spells CASSRGGPGNEQFF. CDR3 nucleotides: TGTGCCAGCAGCAGGGGAGGGCCGGGCAATGAGCAGTTCTTC.

This sequence joins TRBV9 and TRBJ1-1, with 8 bases identical to TRBD1. Looked up from germline, CDR1 is SGDLS and CDR2 is YYNGEE. The CDR3 is 15 amino acids. V was pared by 3 bases and J by 1 base, with 5 bases of the junction left unmatched. The CDR3 sequence: CASSATGGGNTEAFF. In DNA, the CDR3 is TGTGCCAGCAGCGCAACAGGGGGAGGGAACACTGAAGCTTTCTTT.